This is a list of T cell receptor beta chains from one sample in a study of cytomegalovirus exposure and HLA in healthy donors. Assay used: immunoSEQ multiplex PCR; TCRdb lists only in-frame clones, some missing. This sample has some 120,000 clones; around 95% occur once, and the top ten carry 1.7%. Material for sequencing was PBMCs. The source of these receptors is a man in his late teens or twenties in good health and CMV-seronegative. CDR3s include the opening cysteine and the closing phenylalanine or tryptophan. D genes are given only for firm matches. Clone size is given for some rows only: seen once, a few or many times, or a class if the clone is expanded.

J | D | V | size | CDR3 | DNA
TRBJ2-7 | TRBD2 | TRBV7-2 | . | CASSLGRGGSSYEQYF | TGTGCCAGCAGCTTAGGGCGCGGGGGGAGCTCCTACGAGCAGTACTTC
TRBJ1-2 | . | TRBV19 | . | CASSFPGRTENYGYTF | TGTGCCAGTAGTTTCCCAGGCCGGACAGAAAACTATGGCTACACCTTC
TRBJ2-6 | . | TRBV13 | . | CASSLESRAGANVLTF | TGTGCCAGCAGCTTAGAATCTCGTGCTGGGGCCAACGTCCTGACTTTC
TRBJ1-1 | TRBD1 | TRBV10-2 | . | CASNMGQMNTEAFF | TGCGCCAGCAATATGGGACAGATGAACACTGAAGCTTTCTTT
TRBJ2-1 | TRBD1 | TRBV9 | . | CASSVSGGVYEQFF | TGTGCCAGCAGCGTATCAGGGGGCGTCTATGAGCAGTTCTTC
TRBJ1-2 | . | TRBV7-2 | . | CASSLATGNYGYTF | TGTGCCAGCAGCTTGGCAACAGGGAACTATGGCTACACCTTC
TRBJ2-1 | TRBD2 | TRBV9 | . | CASSGLAGSYNEQFF | TGTGCCAGCAGCGGCCTAGCGGGCTCCTACAATGAGCAGTTCTTC
TRBJ2-7 | TRBD2 | TRBV5-4 | . | CASSRSGMGSEQYF | TGTGCCAGCAGCCGAAGCGGGATGGGAAGCGAGCAGTACTTC
TRBJ2-3 | . | TRBV4-1 | . | CASSQVGLALSTDTQYF | TGCGCCAGCAGCCAAGTTGGTCTAGCGCTTAGCACAGATACGCAGTATTTT
TRBJ2-2 | . | TRBV9 | once | CASSVASSGSGELFF | TGTGCCAGCAGCGTAGCTTCCTCAGGGTCCGGGGAGCTGTTTTTT
TRBJ1-5 | . | TRBV19 | . | CASSIGGLGQPQHF | TGTGCCAGTAGTATAGGAGGGTTGGGTCAGCCCCAGCATTTT
TRBJ2-7 | TRBD2 | TRBV7-9 | . | CASSSRAGSSYEQYF | TGTGCCAGCAGCTCCAGAGCGGGATCGTCCTACGAGCAGTACTTC
TRBJ2-5 | . | TRBV28 | . | CASSFPRLGGPETQYF | TGTGCCAGCAGTTTCCCCCGACTAGGCGGACCGGAGACCCAGTACTTC
TRBJ2-1 | TRBD1 | TRBV28 | . | CASRPGTGDNEQFF | TGTGCCAGCAGACCCGGGACAGGGGACAATGAGCAGTTCTTC
TRBJ2-7 | TRBD2 | TRBV19 | once | CASSMTSGRVGEQYF | TGTGCCAGTAGTATGACTAGCGGGAGAGTCGGCGAGCAGTACTTC
TRBJ2-1 | TRBD2 | TRBV4-2 | once | CASSQVVSGSNEQFF | TGTGCCAGCAGCCAAGTCGTTAGCGGGAGCAATGAGCAGTTCTTC
TRBJ2-5 | . | TRBV6-5 | . | CASRRGRETQYF | TGTGCCAGCCGGAGGGGGCGAGAGACCCAGTACTTC
TRBJ2-3 | TRBD1 | TRBV28 | . | CASSLERGRGITDTQYF | TGTGCCAGCAGTTTAGAACGGGGCAGGGGGATCACAGATACGCAGTATTTT
TRBJ2-7 | . | TRBV9 | . | CASSARDTSDEQYF | TGTGCCAGCAGCGCCCGGGACACTAGCGACGAGCAGTACTTC
TRBJ1-5 | . | TRBV6-5 | . | CASSYRTETEPQHF | TGTGCCAGCAGTTACAGGACAGAAACAGAGCCCCAGCATTTT
TRBJ2-1 | TRBD2 | TRBV27 | . | CASSVPGLATVEQFF | TGTGCCAGCAGTGTACCGGGACTAGCTACAGTTGAGCAGTTCTTC
TRBJ2-3 | TRBD2 | TRBV9 | . | CASSGRDYTDTQYF | TGTGCCAGCAGCGGACGGGACTACACAGATACGCAGTATTTT
TRBJ2-2 | . | TRBV2 | . | CASSQDGLDTGELFF | TGTGCCAGCAGCCAGGACGGACTCGACACCGGGGAGCTGTTTTTT
TRBJ2-7 | . | TRBV19 | . | CASSMGAGALYEQYF | TGTGCCAGTAGTATGGGGGCGGGTGCCCTCTACGAGCAGTACTTC
TRBJ2-1 | . | TRBV14 | . | CASSQARGRHEQFF | TGTGCCAGCAGCCAAGCCCGGGGGAGGCATGAGCAGTTCTTC
TRBJ2-7 | . | TRBV11-2 | . | CASSLGWDGSYEQYF | TGTGCCAGCAGCTTGGGGTGGGACGGGAGTTACGAGCAGTACTTC
TRBJ2-7 | . | TRBV7-2 | once | CASSLAGSWDEQYF | TGTGCCAGCAGCCTAGCCGGGAGTTGGGACGAGCAGTACTTC
TRBJ1-5 | TRBD1 | TRBV5-6 | . | CASSLGDSSWPQHF | TGTGCCAGCAGCTTAGGGGACAGCTCTTGGCCCCAGCATTTT
TRBJ2-7 | . | TRBV6-5 | . | CASSYSLGETYEQYF | TGTGCCAGCAGTTACTCGCTCGGGGAAACCTACGAGCAGTACTTC
TRBJ1-3 | . | TRBV25-1 | . | CASSEGVMGFSGNTIYF | TGTGCCAGCAGTGAGGGCGTTATGGGCTTCTCTGGAAACACCATATATTTT
TRBJ1-1 | TRBD1 | TRBV7-9 | . | CASRLQGQGTEAFF | TGTGCCAGCAGGTTACAGGGGCAGGGCACTGAAGCTTTCTTT
TRBJ2-1 | TRBD1 | TRBV11-2 | . | CASSSGLGQNYNEQFF | TGTGCCAGCAGCTCGGGGTTGGGACAGAACTACAATGAGCAGTTCTTC
TRBJ1-2 | TRBD1 | TRBV28 | . | CASSWDRVFGYTF | TGTGCCAGCAGTTGGGACAGGGTTTTTGGCTACACCTTC
TRBJ2-7 | . | TRBV7-9 | . | CASSLGTGTHYEQYF | TGTGCCAGCAGCTTGGGAACCGGGACACACTACGAGCAGTACTTC